Listed below are T cell receptor beta chains from one sample, sequenced in a study of blood T cell repertoires in COVID-19. Libraries were prepared by immunoSEQ multiplex PCR; TCRdb keeps only in-frame clonotypes and omits some of them. The sample contains approximately 40,000 clones, approximately 90% of which appear only once. Material for sequencing was peripheral blood. Source of these receptors: a man between 60 and 70 years old with acute or convalescent COVID-19. CDR3s include the opening cysteine and the closing phenylalanine or tryptophan. A D gene is named only where the DNA matches it firmly. Clone sizes are given selectively: once, few, many, or a class where the clone is expanded.

J | D | size | V | DNA | CDR3
TRBJ1-1 | TRBD1 | - | TRBV6-6 | TGTGCCAGCACCAACGGGGACAGGGGTCTCCCTGAAGCTTTCTTT | CASTNGDRGLPEAFF
TRBJ2-5 | - | - | TRBV6-5 | TGTGCCTCCAACGCGGGGGCAGAGACCCAGTACTTC | CASNAGAETQYF
TRBJ2-7 | - | once | TRBV5-5 | TGTGCCAGCAGCTCTACTAGCTTGAGCTCCTACGAGCAGTACTTC | CASSSTSLSSYEQYF
TRBJ2-5 | TRBD2 | - | TRBV5-1 | TGCGCCAGCAGCCGTAGCGGGAGGGGTTCGCAAGAGACCCAGTACTTC | CASSRSGRGSQETQYF
TRBJ2-3 | TRBD1 | - | TRBV5-1 | TGCGCCAGCAGCCGGGACAGGGCGAACCCCAATACGCAGTATTTT | CASSRDRANPNTQYF
TRBJ1-1 | - | - | TRBV29-1 | TGCAGCGTCCTCCTGATAGGGAGGAACACTGAAGCTTTCTTT | CSVLLIGRNTEAFF
TRBJ1-6 | TRBD1 | few | TRBV5-1 | TGCGCCAGCAGCTCATCCCCCGGGACAGCCCTCTCAAATTCACCCCTCCACTTT | CASSSSPGTALSNSPLHF
TRBJ2-3 | TRBD1 | - | TRBV7-2 | TGTGCCAGCAGTTTCCCGGGACAGGGGGCCAAGGATACGCAGTATTTT | CASSFPGQGAKDTQYF
TRBJ2-3 | - | - | TRBV27 | TGTGCCAGCAGTTTAAATTCCAGGGGAGCGGTTACAGATACGCAGTATTTT | CASSLNSRGAVTDTQYF
TRBJ1-2 | TRBD1 | - | TRBV5-8 | TGTGCCAGCAGCAGGACAGGGGGCGAGGGCTACACCTTC | CASSRTGGEGYTF
TRBJ1-2 | - | - | TRBV19 | TGTGCCAGTAGTTTAGGGGGAGACTATGGCTACACCTTC | CASSLGGDYGYTF
TRBJ1-4 | TRBD1 | - | TRBV19 | TGTGCCAGTAGAAAGGGACAGCTTAATGAAAAACTGTTTTTT | CASRKGQLNEKLFF
TRBJ2-1 | - | - | TRBV7-7 | TGTGCTAGCAGCTTAGGCCCAACTAGAGGTAATGAGCAGTTCTTC | CASSLGPTRGNEQFF
TRBJ1-2 | TRBD1 | - | TRBV30 | TGTGCCTGCACCGGGACAGGGGAGGGAAGTTCTGGCTACACCTTC | CACTGTGEGSSGYTF
TRBJ2-3 | TRBD1 | - | TRBV7-9 | TGTGCCAGCAGCTTAGTACAGGGGGGCACAGATACGCAGTATTTT | CASSLVQGGTDTQYF
TRBJ2-1 | TRBD2 | - | TRBV6-2/TRBV6-3 | TGTGCCAGCAGTTCCCTTCGTGGCAGGGTCAAGCGGGAGGGCCTCGATGAGCAGTTCTTC | CASSSLRGRVKREGLDEQFF
TRBJ2-7 | - | - | TRBV4-2 | TGTGCCAGCAGCCAAGATCTTGGACTCGACTCCGGGGACGAGCAGTACTTC | CASSQDLGLDSGDEQYF
TRBJ2-4 | - | once | TRBV5-4 | TGTGCCAGCAGCTTGGGAGGAGGGCTGGAAGCCAAAAACATTCAGTACTTC | CASSLGGGLEAKNIQYF
TRBJ1-5 | - | - | TRBV6-1 | TGTGCCAGCAGTGGCTCGGGAGGGAATAGCAATCAGCCCCAGCATTTT | CASSGSGGNSNQPQHF
TRBJ1-5 | TRBD1 | - | TRBV4-2 | TGTGCCAGCAGCCAAGGGACAGGCTACAATCAGCCCCAGCATTTT | CASSQGTGYNQPQHF
TRBJ2-3 | TRBD1 | few | TRBV5-1 | TGCGCCAGCAGCCAAGGACAGGGGGCCGGAGATACGCAGTATTTT | CASSQGQGAGDTQYF
TRBJ2-7 | - | - | TRBV5-4 | TGTGCCAGCAGCTCTCGTAACAGGGTCTCCTACGAGCAGTACTTC | CASSSRNRVSYEQYF
TRBJ2-4 | TRBD2 | once | TRBV9 | TGTGCCAGCAGCGTAGACGGGAGGAGGAACATTCAGTACTTC | CASSVDGRRNIQYF
TRBJ1-2 | TRBD1 | once | TRBV5-1 | TGCGCCAGCAGCTCCGGGACAGGGGCGGGCGGCTACACCTTC | CASSSGTGAGGYTF
TRBJ2-6 | TRBD1 | once | TRBV27 | TGTGCCAGCAGTTCAGACAGGGGAGGATCTGGGGCCAACGTCCTGACTTTC | CASSSDRGGSGANVLTF
TRBJ1-6 | - | - | TRBV18 | TGTGCCAGCTCACCGGACAGAAATTCACCCCTCCACTTT | CASSPDRNSPLHF
TRBJ2-1 | TRBD1 | - | TRBV5-6 | TGTGCCAGCAGCCGGGACAGGAGGAATGAGCAGTTCTTC | CASSRDRRNEQFF
TRBJ1-2 | - | - | TRBV29-1 | TGCAGCACCCTGGGGGACAATTTACTTGGCTACACCTTC | CSTLGDNLLGYTF
TRBJ1-4 | TRBD1 | - | TRBV7-9 | TGTGCCAGCAGCTTTACCACAGGGGTTGAAAAACTGTTTTTT | CASSFTTGVEKLFF
TRBJ2-5 | - | once | TRBV5-1 | TGCGCCAGCAGCTTGGGTATATTGGGAGACGGGAGAAGCCAAGAGACCCAGTACTTC | CASSLGILGDGRSQETQYF
TRBJ2-2 | TRBD1 | few | TRBV5-1 | TGCGCCAGCAGCTTATACAGGGGGCTAGCCGGGGAGCTGTTTTTT | CASSLYRGLAGELFF
TRBJ1-2 | - | - | TRBV5-5 | TGTGCCAGCAGCTTGGCGAGGGGGACCAGCTCGGGCTACACCTTC | CASSLARGTSSGYTF
TRBJ2-5 | - | - | TRBV2 | TGTGCCACCTCGAGGGAATATGAAGAGACCCAGTACTTC | CATSREYEETQYF
TRBJ1-5 | - | - | TRBV18 | TGTGCCAGCTCACCGGCTGGGCGCCAGCCCCAGCATTTT | CASSPAGRQPQHF
TRBJ1-4 | - | - | TRBV5-1 | TGCGCCAGCAGCCCCGGGGGAGGAGGTGGTGAAAAACTGTTTTTT | CASSPGGGGGEKLFF
TRBJ1-4 | TRBD1 | - | TRBV19 | TGTGCCAGTAGTACCTCTACAGGGGGACCGAATGAAAAACTGTTTTTT | CASSTSTGGPNEKLFF
TRBJ2-6 | TRBD1 | - | TRBV10-3 | TGTGCCATCAGTGAGACAGGGGCTGGGGCCAACGTCCTGACTTTC | CAISETGAGANVLTF
TRBJ2-5 | TRBD2 | once | TRBV5-1 | TGCGCCAGCAGCTCATGGACTAGCGGGAGTATCTGGCAAGAGACCCAGTACTTC | CASSSWTSGSIWQETQYF
TRBJ1-5 | - | - | TRBV27 | TGTGCCAGCAGTTGGGGCGCGAGCAATCAGCCCCAGCATTTT | CASSWGASNQPQHF
TRBJ2-4 | TRBD1 | - | TRBV11-2 | TGTGCCAGCAGCGCCTCAACAGGGGGAGGAAACATTCAGTACTTC | CASSASTGGGNIQYF
TRBJ2-3 | TRBD2 | - | TRBV5-6 | TGTGCCAGCAGCTTAGCGGGAGGCCTCACAGATACGCAGTATTTT | CASSLAGGLTDTQYF
TRBJ2-5 | - | few | TRBV28 | TGTGCCAGCAGTTTTCCCGGGGTACAAGAGACCCAGTACTTC | CASSFPGVQETQYF
TRBJ2-1 | TRBD2 | - | TRBV2 | TGTGCCAGCAGTGAAGAAAAGAAACTAGCGGGGAACAATGAGCAGTTCTTC | CASSEEKKLAGNNEQFF
TRBJ2-1 | - | - | TRBV29-1 | TGCAGCGTTGCATCCCCCGGAGGGGTCAATGAGCAGTTCTTC | CSVASPGGVNEQFF
TRBJ1-1 | - | - | TRBV11-2 | TGTGCCAGCAGCTCCCTCGGCACTGAAGCTTTCTTT | CASSSLGTEAFF
TRBJ2-3 | - | - | TRBV11-3 | TGTGCCAGCAGCACGCCGCTACAGGTGGGGCGTACGCAGTATTTT | CASSTPLQVGRTQYF
TRBJ2-7 | - | - | TRBV20-1 | TGCAGTGCTAGTGATCAGGGGACCCGAGACTACGAGCAGTACTTC | CSASDQGTRDYEQYF
TRBJ2-3 | - | - | TRBV7-8 | TGTGCCAGCAGCCCTTCCCCGGCTGCCGCGGGTACGCAGTATTTT | CASSPSPAAAGTQYF
TRBJ2-2 | - | - | TRBV5-4 | TGTGCCAGCAGATTACAGGGTGCCGGGGAGCTGTTTTTT | CASRLQGAGELFF
TRBJ2-1 | TRBD2 | - | TRBV10-3 | TGTGCCATCAGCTACACTAGCGGGAGTTCCAATGAGCAGTTCTTC | CAISYTSGSSNEQFF